These T cell receptor beta chains were read from a single sample in a study of blood T cell repertoires in COVID-19. Generated by immunoSEQ multiplex PCR, the TCRdb table keeps only in-frame clones and is missing some. The sample consists of some 140,000 clones, 70% to 80% of them appearing once. Material for sequencing was peripheral blood. Receptors were obtained from a human donor in a cohort sampled during active COVID-19. The CDR3 runs from the conserved cysteine through the conserved F or W. The D gene is left open where the match is weak. Some rows mark clone size as missing; the rest say once, few, many or name a class of expanded clone.

CDR3aa: CASSLSVVAGPNTGELFF; CDR3nt: TGTGCCAGCAGCTTGTCGGTTGTAGCGGGTCCGAACACCGGGGAGCTGTTTTTT; j_gene: TRBJ2-2; abundance: -; v_gene: TRBV5-5; d_gene: TRBD2
CDR3aa: CASSYGRGLSTDTQYF; CDR3nt: TGTGCCAGCAGTTACGGGCGGGGGCTGAGCACAGATACGCAGTATTTT; j_gene: TRBJ2-3; abundance: -; v_gene: TRBV6-6; d_gene: -
CDR3aa: CASSSQGNEQYF; CDR3nt: TGTGCCAGCAGCTCGCAGGGTAACGAGCAGTACTTC; j_gene: TRBJ2-7; abundance: -; v_gene: TRBV9; d_gene: -
CDR3aa: CASSGLARNEQFF; CDR3nt: TGTGCCAGTAGTGGTCTAGCGAGGAATGAGCAGTTCTTC; j_gene: TRBJ2-1; abundance: few; v_gene: TRBV19; d_gene: -
CDR3aa: CASSSGTAGGGYTF; CDR3nt: TGTGCCAGCAGTTCCGGGACAGCGGGAGGTGGCTACACCTTC; j_gene: TRBJ1-2; abundance: -; v_gene: TRBV2; d_gene: TRBD1
CDR3aa: CASAFCRDFEKLFF; CDR3nt: TGTGCTAGTGCCTTCTGCCGGGACTTTGAAAAACTGTTTTTT; j_gene: TRBJ1-4; abundance: -; v_gene: TRBV12-5; d_gene: -
CDR3aa: CASSEYRGNTEAFF; CDR3nt: TGTGCCAGCTCAGAATACAGGGGAAACACTGAAGCTTTCTTT; j_gene: TRBJ1-1; abundance: few; v_gene: TRBV18; d_gene: TRBD1
CDR3aa: CASRVQGAEGNQPQHF; CDR3nt: TGTGCCAGTAGGGTACAGGGGGCAGAAGGCAATCAGCCCCAGCATTTT; j_gene: TRBJ1-5; abundance: -; v_gene: TRBV19; d_gene: TRBD1
CDR3aa: CASSSPQGFNSPLHF; CDR3nt: TGTGCCAGCAGCTCACCTCAGGGGTTTAATTCACCCCTCCACTTT; j_gene: TRBJ1-6; abundance: few; v_gene: TRBV11-2; d_gene: -
CDR3aa: CASSQEILSHEQYF; CDR3nt: TGCGCCAGCAGCCAAGAAATCCTCTCCCACGAGCAGTACTTC; j_gene: TRBJ2-7; abundance: -; v_gene: TRBV4-1; d_gene: -
CDR3aa: CASSTWDSGGPNSYNEQFF; CDR3nt: TGTGCCAGCAGCACCTGGGATAGCGGGGGCCCAAACTCCTACAATGAGCAGTTCTTC; j_gene: TRBJ2-1; abundance: -; v_gene: TRBV28; d_gene: TRBD2
CDR3aa: CAWSVPRPVVDEQYF; CDR3nt: TGTGCCTGGAGTGTCCCTCGCCCAGTGGTTGACGAGCAGTACTTC; j_gene: TRBJ2-7; abundance: few; v_gene: TRBV30; d_gene: -
CDR3aa: CASSLAPGETQYF; CDR3nt: TGTGCCAGCAGCTTGGCTCCCGGAGAGACCCAGTACTTC; j_gene: TRBJ2-5; abundance: -; v_gene: TRBV5-6; d_gene: -
CDR3aa: CASSLQEGGYTF; CDR3nt: TGTGCCAGCAGCCTCCAGGAGGGTGGCTACACCTTC; j_gene: TRBJ1-2; abundance: -; v_gene: TRBV7-9; d_gene: -
CDR3aa: CASNIAGTIETQYF; CDR3nt: TGCGCCAGCAACATAGCGGGGACCATAGAGACCCAGTACTTC; j_gene: TRBJ2-5; abundance: once; v_gene: TRBV5-1; d_gene: TRBD2
CDR3aa: CASSAGLAGANQETQYF; CDR3nt: TGTGCCAGCAGCGCCGGACTAGCGGGGGCGAACCAAGAGACCCAGTACTTC; j_gene: TRBJ2-5; abundance: -; v_gene: TRBV5-6; d_gene: TRBD2
CDR3aa: CASSSPGTPGNTIYF; CDR3nt: TGTGCCAGCAGTTCCCCAGGAACCCCTGGAAACACCATATATTTT; j_gene: TRBJ1-3; abundance: -; v_gene: TRBV6-5; d_gene: -
CDR3aa: CASSPDRSLAGANVLTF; CDR3nt: TGTGCCAGCAGCCCGGACAGATCTTTGGCTGGGGCCAACGTCCTGACTTTC; j_gene: TRBJ2-6; abundance: -; v_gene: TRBV5-5; d_gene: -
CDR3aa: CASSQQGRPSYEQYF; CDR3nt: TGTGCCAGCAGCCAACAGGGCCGACCTTCCTACGAGCAGTACTTC; j_gene: TRBJ2-7; abundance: -; v_gene: TRBV7-8; d_gene: -
CDR3aa: CASSQQGYSNQPQHF; CDR3nt: TGTGCCAGCAGCCAACAGGGATATAGCAATCAGCCCCAGCATTTT; j_gene: TRBJ1-5; abundance: few; v_gene: TRBV7-8; d_gene: -
CDR3aa: CASSRSGTQNTEAFF; CDR3nt: TGTGCCAGCAGTCGCTCCGGGACACAGAACACTGAAGCTTTCTTT; j_gene: TRBJ1-1; abundance: once; v_gene: TRBV6-5; d_gene: -
CDR3aa: CASSEVLGRGDTQYF; CDR3nt: TGTGCCAGCAGTGAAGTCCTGGGGAGGGGGGATACGCAGTATTTT; j_gene: TRBJ2-3; abundance: -; v_gene: TRBV6-1; d_gene: -
CDR3aa: CASSRIAGSQETQYF; CDR3nt: TGCGCCAGCAGCCGTATAGCGGGGTCCCAAGAGACCCAGTACTTC; j_gene: TRBJ2-5; abundance: -; v_gene: TRBV5-1; d_gene: TRBD2
CDR3aa: CASSSGGTEAFF; CDR3nt: TGTGCCAGCAGCTCCGGGGGCACTGAAGCTTTCTTT; j_gene: TRBJ1-1; abundance: -; v_gene: TRBV5-5; d_gene: -
CDR3aa: CASAWGGKETQYF; CDR3nt: TGTGCCAGCGCGTGGGGGGGGAAGGAGACCCAGTACTTC; j_gene: TRBJ2-5; abundance: -; v_gene: TRBV7-9; d_gene: TRBD2
CDR3aa: CASTGNTEAFF; CDR3nt: TGTGCCAGCACGGGGAACACTGAAGCTTTCTTT; j_gene: TRBJ1-1; abundance: -; v_gene: TRBV27; d_gene: -
CDR3aa: CASSYSRQGARKTQYF; CDR3nt: TGTGCCAGCAGTTACTCACGACAGGGGGCTAGAAAGACCCAGTACTTC; j_gene: TRBJ2-5; abundance: -; v_gene: TRBV6-5; d_gene: TRBD1
CDR3aa: CARRGDPKGGELFF; CDR3nt: TGTGCCCGACGGGGGGATCCTAAGGGCGGGGAGCTGTTTTTT; j_gene: TRBJ2-2; abundance: -; v_gene: TRBV30; d_gene: TRBD2
CDR3aa: CASSIPQGNTIYF; CDR3nt: TGTGCCAGCAGTATACCACAGGGGAACACCATATATTTT; j_gene: TRBJ1-3; abundance: few; v_gene: TRBV12-3/TRBV12-4; d_gene: TRBD1
CDR3aa: CAISVAGDEKLFF; CDR3nt: TGTGCCATCAGTGTGGCAGGGGATGAAAAACTGTTTTTT; j_gene: TRBJ1-4; abundance: -; v_gene: TRBV10-3; d_gene: -
CDR3aa: CASKTGVSSGNTIYF; CDR3nt: TGTGCCAGCAAAACGGGTGTGAGCTCTGGAAACACCATATATTTT; j_gene: TRBJ1-3; abundance: -; v_gene: TRBV6-5; d_gene: -
CDR3aa: CASTRDRGSSNEKLFF; CDR3nt: TGTGCCAGCACAAGGGACAGGGGAAGTAGTAATGAAAAACTGTTTTTT; j_gene: TRBJ1-4; abundance: -; v_gene: TRBV11-2; d_gene: TRBD1
CDR3aa: CASSRIGTGNLNSPLHF; CDR3nt: TGTGCCAGCAGTCGAATCGGGACAGGGAATCTCAATTCACCCCTCCACTTT; j_gene: TRBJ1-6; abundance: -; v_gene: TRBV6-6; d_gene: TRBD1
CDR3aa: CASSFSRAGELFF; CDR3nt: TGTGCCAGCAGTTTTTCGAGGGCCGGGGAGCTGTTTTTT; j_gene: TRBJ2-2; abundance: -; v_gene: TRBV12-3/TRBV12-4; d_gene: -
CDR3aa: CASSLASPLWERGKYEQYF; CDR3nt: TGTGCCAGCAGCTTGGCATCCCCCTTATGGGAGCGGGGCAAGTACGAGCAGTACTTC; j_gene: TRBJ2-7; abundance: -; v_gene: TRBV5-4; d_gene: TRBD2
CDR3aa: CASSSRDRAQETQYF; CDR3nt: TGTGCCAGCTCATCAAGGGACAGGGCACAAGAGACCCAGTACTTC; j_gene: TRBJ2-5; abundance: -; v_gene: TRBV18; d_gene: TRBD1
CDR3aa: CASRERDGKKLFF; CDR3nt: TGTGCCAGCAGAGAGCGTGACGGGAAAAAACTGTTTTTT; j_gene: TRBJ1-4; abundance: -; v_gene: TRBV6-6; d_gene: -